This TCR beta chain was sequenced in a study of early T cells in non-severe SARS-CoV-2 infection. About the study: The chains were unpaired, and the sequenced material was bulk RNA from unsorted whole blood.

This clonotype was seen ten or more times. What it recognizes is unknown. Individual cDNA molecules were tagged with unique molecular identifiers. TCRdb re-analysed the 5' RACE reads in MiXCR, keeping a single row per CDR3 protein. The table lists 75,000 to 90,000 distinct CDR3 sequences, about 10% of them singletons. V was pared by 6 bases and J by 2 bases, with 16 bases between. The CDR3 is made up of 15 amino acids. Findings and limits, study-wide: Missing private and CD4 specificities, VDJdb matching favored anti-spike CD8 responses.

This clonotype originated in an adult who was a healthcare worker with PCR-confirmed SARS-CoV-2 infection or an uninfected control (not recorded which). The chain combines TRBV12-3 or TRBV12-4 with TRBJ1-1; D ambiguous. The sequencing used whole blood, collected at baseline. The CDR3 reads CASSLNAWGNTEAFF. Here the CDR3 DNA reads TGTGCCAGCAGCTTAAACGCTTGGGGTAACACTGAAGCTTTCTTT.